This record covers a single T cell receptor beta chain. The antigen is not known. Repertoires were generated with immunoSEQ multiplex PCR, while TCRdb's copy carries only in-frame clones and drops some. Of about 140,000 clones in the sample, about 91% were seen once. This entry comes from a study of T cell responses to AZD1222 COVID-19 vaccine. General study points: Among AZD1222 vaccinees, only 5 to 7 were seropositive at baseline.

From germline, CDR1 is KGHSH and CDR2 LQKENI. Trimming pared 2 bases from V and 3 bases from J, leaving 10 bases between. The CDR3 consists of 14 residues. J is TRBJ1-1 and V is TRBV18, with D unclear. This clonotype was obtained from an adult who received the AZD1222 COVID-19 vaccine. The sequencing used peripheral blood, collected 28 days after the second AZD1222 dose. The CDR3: CASSPTMMDTEAFF. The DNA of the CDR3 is TGTGCCAGCTCACCAACCATGATGGACACTGAAGCTTTCTTT.